This T cell receptor (beta chain) was recovered during a study of blood T cell repertoires in COVID-19. CDR1 SEHNR and CDR2 FQNEAQ come from the germline V gene (reference sequence). Trimming pared 3 bases from V and 4 bases from J, leaving 12 bases between. The CDR3 spans 15 residues. Original processing methods: How many nucleated cells were present was estimated from reference gene primer amplification. Generated by immunoSEQ multiplex PCR, the TCRdb table keeps only in-frame clones and is missing some. The V and J calls and clone size come from that table; D and trimming were worked out from the DNA. The data hold approximately 94,000 clones, with 80% to 90% observed a single time. This clone was detected a few times.

The specimen was peripheral blood. This receptor was taken from a man in his 60s with acute or convalescent COVID-19. The chain couples TRBV7-9 to TRBJ2-2, with D possibly being TRBD1 (6 bases). The chain's CDR3 is CASSFETGATGELFF. The DNA of the CDR3 is TGTGCCAGCAGCTTCGAGACAGGAGCCACCGGGGAGCTGTTTTTT.